Here is one TCR beta chain with its context. Antigen: not known. PCR used 60 Vbeta primers and 13 Jbeta primers. The data were produced by immunoSEQ multiplex PCR, yet TCRdb's version contains in-frame clones alone and is incomplete. The table lists over 100,000 clones, roughly 69% of them singletons. CDR1 and CDR2 from the germline V gene are MNHEY and SVGAGI. The CDR3 runs to 15 residues. V shed 7 bases and J 0 bases; nucleotides not matched to a gene: 6. The data are from a study of cytomegalovirus exposure and HLA in healthy donors. Findings of the study overall: Differences between HLA loci emerged in a later analysis of TCR association rates, with DRB1 most and HLA-C fewest.

The rearrangement uses TRBV6-5 and TRBJ1-3, with 7 bases aligning to TRBD1. The receptor's source is a woman aged 70-85 years in good health and CMV-seropositive. The sample taken for sequencing was PBMCs. The CDR3 loop reads CASKLGQDSGNTIYF. Here the CDR3 DNA reads TGTGCCAGCAAACTCGGACAGGACTCTGGAAACACCATATATTTT.